Listed below are T cell receptor beta chains from one sample, sequenced in a study of Ad26.COV2.S vaccination and SARS-CoV-2 variants. Produced via immunoSEQ multiplex PCR; TCRdb's table is partial and in-frame only. The data contain fewer than 150,000 clones, roughly 90% of them singletons. Here the sequenced sample was peripheral blood, taken after recovery from COVID-19. Source of these receptors: a human donor who had recovered from COVID-19. Both conserved end residues are trimmed from each CDR3.

v_call,cdr3_length,j_call,cdr3_aa
TRBV9,14,TRBJ1-2,ASSGQERTLNYGYT
TRBV7-2,12,TRBJ2-2,ASSSPGGTGELF
TRBV5-1,10,TRBJ2-5,ASRVGSETQY
TRBV6-5,12,TRBJ1-1,ASSWTLLDTEAF
TRBV28,10,TRBJ1-1,ASKQGYTEAF
TRBV21-1,16,TRBJ2-1,ASSKAKTGTGAYNEQF
TRBV19,14,TRBJ1-3,ASRPGQTFSGNTIY
TRBV19,11,TRBJ1-5,ASSIGGNRPQH
TRBV27,13,TRBJ1-2,ASRAAPPTTYGYT
TRBV19,11,TRBJ2-7,ASSIQQGIEQY
TRBV28,11,TRBJ2-2,ASLGRDSGELF
TRBV4-3,13,TRBJ1-2,ASSQDRGGSYGYT
TRBV5-3,15,TRBJ1-1,ARSLGRQGARDTEAF
TRBV6-2/TRBV6-3,14,TRBJ2-5,ASSLGKGASVETQY
TRBV10-3,9,TRBJ1-1,AISGHTEAF
TRBV19,12,TRBJ1-2,ASSIGAGTFGYT
TRBV27,12,TRBJ2-1,ASSFSYSGDEQF
TRBV7-8,16,TRBJ1-5,ASSLAPGAPGGNQPQH
TRBV30,10,TRBJ1-1,AWYPGYTEAF
TRBV2,12,TRBJ1-6,ARRRQGSQSPLH
TRBV5-6,11,TRBJ2-7,ASSLERGYEQY
TRBV5-1,13,TRBJ1-4,ASSHGSLQEEKLF
TRBV4-1,13,TRBJ1-2,ASSPRQGAIWGYT
TRBV5-4,10,TRBJ1-1,ASSQGATEAF
TRBV5-1,12,TRBJ2-7,ASSAYGGEYEQY
TRBV7-2,13,TRBJ1-2,ASSLRGGANYGYT
TRBV7-9,13,TRBJ1-1,ASSTATGVNTEAF
TRBV27,12,TRBJ1-4,ASSLATAEGKLF
TRBV7-9,11,TRBJ1-4,ASSLADNEKLF
TRBV5-5,13,TRBJ1-2,ASSPEPTGGNGYT
TRBV28,12,TRBJ1-2,ASSPGTKNYGYT
TRBV6-5,12,TRBJ2-5,ASSKGPIEETQY
TRBV19,15,TRBJ2-3,ASSILAWGSGEDTQY
TRBV10-1,12,TRBJ1-3,ASSDGQGPNTIY
TRBV28,11,TRBJ2-6,ASSDSGANVLT
TRBV29-1,14,TRBJ2-7,SVESWGASLSYEQY
TRBV7-9,12,TRBJ2-7,ASSQRDGSYEQY
TRBV4-3,13,TRBJ2-1,ASSALYSPYNEQF
TRBV6-2/TRBV6-3,13,TRBJ1-1,ASSYDSVQYTEAF
TRBV24-1,10,TRBJ1-2,ATSDYRGGYT
TRBV11-2,12,TRBJ1-6,ASSLAGTASPLH
TRBV5-1,12,TRBJ2-1,ASSLASRGNEQF
TRBV5-1,13,TRBJ2-2,ASSFSRGSEGELF
TRBV6-6,12,TRBJ2-7,ASRNPGQGYEQY
TRBV11-2,12,TRBJ2-1,ASSPQRGGNEQF
TRBV3-1/TRBV3-2,12,TRBJ1-1,ASSRTGGNTEAF
TRBV3-1/TRBV3-2,13,TRBJ1-2,ASSQDAQDPPGYT
TRBV29-1,8,TRBJ1-2,SVEGAGYT
TRBV13,10,TRBJ2-3,ASSSYKDTQY